This T cell receptor (beta chain) emerged from a study of OX40 agonist ivuxolimab in advanced cancers. From germline, CDR1 is MDHEN and CDR2 SYDVKM. V lost 3 bases, J lost 5 bases, and 6 bases stayed unmatched. The CDR3 is made up of 14 amino acids. Sequencing used immunoSEQ multiplex PCR; TCRdb keeps in-frame clones, though not all of them. The sample consists of tens of thousands of clones, 85% to 95% of them appearing once. The sequencing here drew on CD4+ or CD8+ T cells sorted from blood, taken in a trial of the OX40 agonist ivuxolimab. J is TRBJ1-1 and V is TRBV28; 7 bases map to TRBD1. This receptor was taken from an adult with an advanced solid tumor such as melanoma, head and neck, liver or kidney cancer. The CDR3 reads CASSFRPQGTEAFF. CDR3 DNA sequence: TGTGCCAGCAGTTTCCGCCCACAGGGGACTGAAGCTTTCTTT.